Following are 10 T cell receptor beta chains from one sample sequenced in a study of a mutant IDH1 vaccine in newly diagnosed glioma. The time point here: week 35, safety follow-up. A 20-mer mutant IDH1 peptide at 300 ug was injected subcutaneously with topical imiquimod. Measured with immunoSEQ multiplex PCR; TCRdb has only the in-frame clones, and not every one. The table shows 35,000 to 50,000 clones, with approximately 92% occurring only once. Which antigens these TCRs recognize remains unknown. Specimen: PBMCs, collected from a glioma patient whose treatment included an IDH1 peptide vaccine. Receptor source: a man aged 45-65 years with glioma.

V usage is TRBV6-4 and J usage is TRBJ2-2; TRBD2 is a possible D gene (6 bases). The CDR3 totals 14 residues. The germline CDR1 and CDR2 sequences are MRHNA and SNTAGT. The V end lost 3 bases, the J end lost 5 bases, and 10 bases lay between the germline ends. The CDR3 reads CASSEVRGTGELFF. DNA of the CDR3: TGTGCCAGCAGTGAAGTGCGGGGTACCGGGGAGCTGTTTTTT.

The chain is built from TRBV18 and TRBJ1-6, with D possibly matching TRBD1 (5 bases). Trimming stripped 6 bases from V and 8 bases from J, with 14 bases between. The CDR3 sequence is 14 residues long. The germline V gene encodes CDR1 KGHSH and CDR2 LQKENI. CDR3 region: CASSLLGEDSPLHF. CDR3 sequence (DNA): TGTGCCAGCTCTCTACTGGGGGAAGATTCACCCCTCCACTTT.

CDR3 coding DNA: TGTGCCAGCAGCGTACCGGGACAGGGTACCAATCAGCCCCAGCATTTT. Translated: CASSVPGQGTNQPQHF. The gene calls are TRBV21-1 and TRBJ1-5; the table's D call TRBD1 went unverified against the DNA. TRBV21-1 is designated a pseudogene. CDR3 length: 16 residues.

CDR3 DNA: TGTGCCAGCAGCTTAGTTACAGGGGGCCTCTACGAGCAGTACTTC. This sequence encodes CASSLVTGGLYEQYF. The chain has TRBV5-5 and TRBJ2-7; 9 bases align to TRBD1. J gave up 3 bases and V 2 bases, and 6 bases lay outside the gene matches. This CDR3 has 15 amino acids. From germline, CDR1 is SGHKS and CDR2 YYEKEE (reference sequence). The whole variable domain, filled in from reference TRBV5-5 and TRBJ2-7, reads DAGVTQSPTHLIKTRGQQVTLRCSPISGHKSVSWYQQVLGQGPQFIFQYYEKEERGRGNFPDRFSARQFPNYSSELNVNALLLGDSALYLCASSLVTGGLYEQYFGPGTRLTVT.

The genes are TRBV6-4 and TRBJ1-5; no reliable D call. The V and J ends lost 7 bases and 6 bases respectively, with 19 bases between them. CDR1 and CDR2 from the germline V gene are MRHNA and SNTAGT. CDR3 length: 15 residues. The CDR3 spells CASMPNRPEAQPQHF. The CDR3 DNA sequence: TGTGCCAGCATGCCAAATCGGCCGGAGGCTCAGCCCCAGCATTTT.

The V gene is TRBV5-1, the J gene TRBJ2-4, with 7 bases that match TRBD2. Germline loops: CDR1 SGHRS, CDR2 YFSETQ. Trimming at V came to 2 bases and at J to 9 bases, leaving 8 bases not matched to a gene. CDR3 size: 14 residues. The CDR3 DNA follows: TGCGCCAGCAGCTTAGAGGACGGGGGGAGCATTCAGTACTTC. Protein product: CASSLEDGGSIQYF.

V gene TRBV4-2 combines with J gene TRBJ1-3, with 8 bases fitting TRBD1. CDR3 size: 19 residues. Germline-derived CDR1 and CDR2 are LGHNA and YNFKEQ. The V and J ends lost 0 bases and 4 bases, in that order; junction bases with no gene match: 14. The CDR3 DNA sequence: TGTGCCAGCAGCCAAGAATCCGGGACAGGCACCCAGCGGGGAAACACCATATATTTT. Residues: CASSQESGTGTQRGNTIYF.

The rearrangement joins TRBV14 to TRBJ2-7; 8 nucleotides align to TRBD2. Looked up from germline, CDR1 is SGHDN and CDR2 is FVKESK. Germline trimming cut 4 bases from V and 4 bases from J; bases unmatched to any gene: 9. This CDR3 has 15 residues. The CDR3 DNA sequence: TGTGCCAGCAGCCGGCAAAGCGGGAGAGCTTACGAGCAGTACTTC. Protein sequence: CASSRQSGRAYEQYF.

CDR3 region: CAWSAGGVGQHF. For the CDR3, the DNA is TGTGCCTGGAGTGCGGGGGGGGTGGGCCAGCATTTT. The chain uses TRBV30 and TRBJ1-5, with D possibly matching TRBD1 (5 bases). This CDR3 has 12 amino acids. Trimming cost V 1 base and J 12 bases, with 13 bases left between them. Germline CDR1 and CDR2: GTSNPN and SVGIG (reference sequence).

This sequence joins TRBV19 and TRBJ2-7; no clear D. Trimming cost V 7 bases and J 2 bases, with 15 bases left between them. This CDR3 region has 14 residues. The germline gives CDR1 LNHDA, CDR2 SQIVND (reference sequence). In DNA, the CDR3 is TGTGCCAGTAAGGTGGCGGTAGCCACCTACGAGCAGTACTTC. It encodes CASKVAVATYEQYF. Full variable domain (outside the CDR3, taken from reference TRBV19 and TRBJ2-7): DGGITQSPKYLFRKEGQNVTLSCEQNLNHDAMYWYRQDPGQGLRLIYYSQIVNDFQKGDIAEGYSVSREKKESFPLTVTSAQKNPTAFYLCASKVAVATYEQYFGPGTRLTVT.